The 21 T cell receptor beta chains reported below all come from one sample, sequenced in a study of long-term antiretroviral therapy in people with HIV (dated by TCRdb to about 2022). The immunoSEQ hsTCRB v3.0 assay was used at survey level resolution to sequence the TRB variable region. Here the immuneACCESS table is served through TCRdb, limited to in-frame sequences with V and J called. Missing clones are a known gap in these copies; in checked studies unresolved V genes cover under half, and the rest lacks a known reason. The sample yields under 20,000 clones; 80% were counted once. The top ten clonotypes cover approximately 12% of the sample. The material was unsorted PBMCs, obtained 0.2 years after starting antiretroviral therapy. The receptors originated from a middle-aged woman with HIV.

This chain joins TRBV5-1 and TRBJ1-5, with D maybe TRBD1 (6 bases). There are 14 residues in the CDR3. Trimming took 2 bases from V and 2 from J, leaving 8 bases between them. CDR1 and CDR2 from the germline V gene are SGHRS and YFSETQ. The CDR3 region is CASSLAGGNQPQHF. CDR3 nucleotide sequence: TGCGCCAGCAGCTTAGCAGGGGGCAATCAGCCCCAGCATTTT. The full variable domain, with the rest looked up from reference TRBV5-1 and TRBJ1-5, is KAGVTQTPRYLIKTRGQQVTLSCSPISGHRSVSWYQQTPGQGLQFLFEYFSETQRNKGNFPGRFSGRQFSNSRSEMNVSTLELGDSALYLCASSLAGGNQPQHFGDGTRLSIL.

The table lists this clone with a count of one. The chain's CDR3 is CASSPDRNEKLFF. The CDR3, as DNA: TGTGCCAGCTCACCAGACAGAAATGAAAAACTGTTTTTT. The chain carries TRBV18 and TRBJ1-4; TRBD1 might be the D (5 bases). The CDR3 spans 13 residues. The germline CDR1 and CDR2 sequences are KGHSH and LQKENI. Trimming pared 2 bases from V and 5 bases from J, leaving 6 bases between.

This chain joins TRBV19 and TRBJ2-7; 7 bases are a match to TRBD2. The CDR3 covers 13 residues. V shed 7 bases and J 2 bases; nucleotides not matched to a gene: 5. The germline gives CDR1 LNHDA, CDR2 SQIVND (reference sequence). CDR3 sequence: CASIGGGTYEQYF. In DNA form, the CDR3 reads TGTGCCAGTATAGGCGGGGGAACCTACGAGCAGTACTTC.

This clone was seen just once. The chain has TRBV27 and TRBJ1-5; D uncertain. Germline V gene data show CDR1 as MNHEY and CDR2 as SMNVEV (reference sequence). With 1 base removed from V and 0 bases from J, the gap between germline ends came to 10 bases. The CDR3 contains 16 residues. The CDR3 here is CASSLLAQISNQPQHF. CDR3 bases: TGTGCCAGCAGTTTATTAGCACAGATTAGCAATCAGCCCCAGCATTTT.

The J gene is TRBJ2-7, the V gene TRBV20-1; no firm D call. The CDR3 is 11 residues long. Trimming left V 0 bases short and J 4 bases short, with 4 bases between. Germline lookup yields CDR1 DFQATT and CDR2 SNEGSKA (reference sequence). CDR3 loop: CSARDMYEQYF. The CDR3 DNA is TGCAGTGCTAGAGACATGTACGAGCAGTACTTC.

The chain uses TRBV11-2 and TRBJ2-5; TRBD1 matches at 10 bases. The germline V gene has CDR1 SGHAT and CDR2 FQNNGV. This CDR3 region has 15 residues. Trimming at V came to 1 base and at J to 5 bases, leaving 4 bases not matched to a gene. As DNA, the CDR3 is TGTGCCAGCAGCTTAGCCGGGACAGGGGTCGAGACCCAGTACTTC. Its translation: CASSLAGTGVETQYF.

The V and J genes are TRBV25-1 and TRBJ1-2, with 11 bases identical to TRBD1. V dropped 5 bases and J dropped 4; count of bases not matched to a gene: 6. Germline assignment: CDR1 MGHDK and CDR2 SYGVNS. This CDR3 has 15 amino acids. DNA for the CDR3: TGTGCCAGCAGTCCCCCGGGACAGGGGGGCTATGGCTACACCTTC. This codes for CASSPPGQGGYGYTF.

The rearrangement uses TRBV20-1 and TRBJ2-5, with D maybe TRBD1 (7 bases). CDR3 size: 11 residues. CDR1 is DFQATT and CDR2 is SNEGSKA in the germline V gene (reference sequence). The ends were cut back, 0 bases at V and 13 bases at J, with 12 bases in the middle. The CDR3 loop reads CSAREAGQLYF. CDR3 DNA sequence: TGCAGTGCTAGAGAGGCGGGACAGTTGTACTTC.

The genes are TRBV12-5 and TRBJ1-2; unclear D gene. Germline CDR1 and CDR2: LGHNT and FRNRAP. The CDR3 is 14 amino acids. V lost 0 bases and J lost 8, with 13 bases in between. CDR3 residues: CASGLVTMEGGYTF. CDR3 DNA: TGTGCTAGTGGTTTGGTAACAATGGAGGGAGGCTACACCTTC.

This clone was observed a handful of times. The V and J genes are TRBV11-3 and TRBJ1-2; D unclear. This CDR3 has 13 amino acids. Germline lookup yields CDR1 SGHNT and CDR2 YENEEA. V shed 2 bases and J shed 5 bases, with 9 bases lying between them. In DNA form, the CDR3 reads TGTGCCAGCAGCTTAATCGGGGAGTATGGCTACACCTTC. It is translated as CASSLIGEYGYTF.

The chain links TRBV4-3 to TRBJ1-2, with D possibly being TRBD1 (5 bases). The ends were cut back, 0 bases at V and 3 bases at J, with 20 bases in the middle. The CDR3 has 18 amino acids. The germline V gene has CDR1 LGHNA and CDR2 YSLEER. The CDR3 reads CASSQDLGPGIRHYGYTF. The CDR3 bases are TGCGCCAGCAGCCAAGATTTGGGACCAGGGATTCGGCACTATGGCTACACCTTC.

The chain uses TRBV18 and TRBJ1-1; D may be TRBD1 (6 bases). The CDR3 has 15 amino acids. V was clipped by 2 bases and J by 0 bases, with 10 bases between them. From germline, CDR1 is KGHSH and CDR2 LQKENI. CDR3 sequence: CASSPSDSLNTEAFF. The CDR3 DNA reads TGTGCCAGCTCACCATCGGACAGCCTGAACACTGAAGCTTTCTTT.

The J gene is TRBJ2-1, the V gene TRBV10-1, with 7 bases matching TRBD2. Germline assignment: CDR1 WNHNN and CDR2 SYGVQD (reference sequence). V gave up 3 bases and J gave up 0 bases; unmatched junction bases: 2. This CDR3 region has 15 residues. The CDR3 DNA is TGCGCCAGCAGTGACAGCGGGAACTCCTACAATGAGCAGTTCTTC. Its translation is CASSDSGNSYNEQFF.

There are a few counts of this clone. The gene calls are TRBV27 and TRBJ2-2; no reliable D call. The CDR3 has 12 amino acids. Germline lookup yields CDR1 MNHEY and CDR2 SMNVEV (reference sequence). V lost 5 bases and J 8 bases, leaving 9 bases between the germline ends. This CDR3 reads CASSVLWGELFF. The CDR3 DNA sequence: TGTGCCAGCAGTGTACTATGGGGGGAGCTGTTTTTT.

This chain uses TRBV9 with TRBJ2-7, with 7 bases matching TRBD2. From germline, CDR1 is SGDLS and CDR2 YYNGEE. The V and J ends lost 4 bases and 3 bases, in that order; junction bases with no gene match: 4. This CDR3 has 13 amino acids. The CDR3 DNA sequence: TGTGCCAGCAGCCCCTCGGGGGGCTACGAGCAGTACTTC. It translates to CASSPSGGYEQYF.

The CDR3 DNA reads as TGTGCCAACCAAGTACAGGGGAGCTACGAGCAGTACTTC. Translated: CANQVQGSYEQYF. This rearrangement joins TRBV5-4 to TRBJ2-7; TRBD1 matches at 7 bases. This CDR3 is 13 amino acids long. CDR1 and CDR2 from the germline V gene are SGHNT and YYREEE (reference sequence). V dropped 9 bases and J dropped 3; count of bases not matched to a gene: 9.

This clone was observed once. The genes are TRBV18 and TRBJ1-4, with D possibly being TRBD1 (5 bases). The CDR3 runs to 13 residues. Trimming took off 2 bases at V and 8 bases at J, with 9 bases between the two ends. Looked up from germline, CDR1 is KGHSH and CDR2 is LQKENI. The CDR3 spells CASSPRTSEKLFF. Here the CDR3 DNA reads TGTGCCAGCTCACCAAGGACATCCGAAAAACTGTTTTTT.

The genes are TRBV4-2 and TRBJ1-6; D remains ambiguous. Deletions cut 1 base from V and 8 bases from J, with 12 bases between. The germline V gene has CDR1 LGHNA and CDR2 YNFKEQ. The CDR3 totals 15 residues. As DNA, the CDR3 is TGTGCCAGCAGCCAAGGCGGTGGCGAATATTCACCCCTCCACTTT. The encoded protein is CASSQGGGEYSPLHF.

In this sample, this clone turned up once. V and J are TRBV11-2 and TRBJ1-2; D is undetermined. Germline V gene lookup returns CDR1 SGHAT and CDR2 FQNNGV. The V gene lost 4 bases and the J gene lost 13 bases, with 13 bases spanning the gap. The CDR3 runs to 11 residues. The CDR3 sequence is CASSSTRACTF. The CDR3 bases are TGTGCCAGCAGCTCGACCCGGGCCTGCACCTTC.

Concerning this clone itself: The junction and the germline gene differ at one end; a read error may be behind it. V and J are TRBV6-5 and TRBJ2-3, with D unclear. Germline assignment: CDR1 MNHEY and CDR2 SVGAGI. CDR3 length: 13 amino acids. CDR3 loop: CASSPSNRGTQYF. DNA for the CDR3: TGTGCAAGCAGTCCTTCGAACCGTGGTACGCAGTATTTT.

The chain uses TRBV11-2 and TRBJ2-7; weak D call: TRBD1 (5 bases). Between the trimmed V and J ends, which lost 0 bases and 3 bases, there was a span of 9 bases. This CDR3 spans 14 amino acids. Germline CDR1 SGHAT, CDR2 FQNNGV. In DNA form, the CDR3 reads TGTGCCAGCAGCTTAGACACAGGCATCTACGAGCAGTACTTC. Protein: CASSLDTGIYEQYF.